These 27 T cell receptor beta chains were all obtained from the same sample, sequenced in a study of blood T cell repertoires in COVID-19. Here immunoSEQ multiplex PCR was the method, and the copy in TCRdb shows in-frame clones only, minus some. The sample records some 100,000 clones, 85% to 90% being singletons. The sequencing sample was made of peripheral blood. The receptors stem from a human donor with acute or convalescent COVID-19. The donor label of this sample is uncertain.

The gene calls are TRBV11-2 and TRBJ2-3, with 8 bases identical to TRBD2. Germline V gene data show CDR1 as SGHAT and CDR2 as FQNNGV. Losses at the gene ends were 2 bases for V and 2 bases for J; bases not matched to a gene: 12. The CDR3 covers 18 residues. The CDR3, as DNA: TGTGCCAGCAGCTTAAGAGGGGGAGTAGCGGGATACACAGATACGCAGTATTTT. This gives the protein CASSLRGGVAGYTDTQYF.

The chain couples TRBV28 to TRBJ1-5, with 8 bases that match TRBD1. This CDR3 has 16 amino acids. V lost 4 bases and J lost 6; bases outside the gene matches: 11. Germline V CDR1 and CDR2: MDHEN, SYDVKM. In DNA form, the CDR3 reads TGTGCCAGCAGTTCCTATGGGACAGGTAGACGTCAGCCCCAGCATTTT. Encoded protein: CASSSYGTGRRQPQHF.

This chain joins TRBV7-3 and TRBJ2-3; a weak D match, TRBD2 (5 bases). Germline V lookup: CDR1 SGHTA, CDR2 FQGTGA. With 5 bases removed from V and 1 base from J, the gap between germline ends came to 10 bases. The CDR3 consists of 14 residues. The CDR3 loop reads CASSMNSGTDTQYF. The DNA of the CDR3 is TGTGCCAGCAGCATGAATAGCGGCACAGATACGCAGTATTTT.

The gene calls are TRBV5-4 and TRBJ1-6, with 8 nucleotides matching TRBD1. The germline V gene has CDR1 SGHNT and CDR2 YYREEE (reference sequence). CDR3 length: 13 amino acids. After removal of 5 bases from V and 10 bases from J, the junction contained 5 bases not matched to a gene. The CDR3 here is CASRDRVESPLHF. In nucleotides, the CDR3 is TGTGCCAGCAGGGACAGGGTTGAATCACCCCTCCACTTT.

The chain couples TRBV19 to TRBJ1-1; the D is unclear. Trimming cost V 10 bases and J 1 base, with 7 bases left between them. The CDR3 has 11 amino acids. The germline V gene has CDR1 LNHDA and CDR2 SQIVND (reference sequence). The CDR3, as DNA: TGTGCCATCCCGGGGAACACTGAAGCTTTCTTT. Protein product: CAIPGNTEAFF.

This chain links TRBV7-2 with TRBJ2-5, with 7 nucleotides matching TRBD1. After removal of 3 bases from V and 0 bases from J, the junction contained 10 bases not matched to a gene. Germline loops: CDR1 SGHTA, CDR2 FQGNSA. The CDR3 is made up of 17 amino acids. The chain's CDR3 is CASSFIMTGPYQETQYF. CDR3 DNA: TGTGCCAGCAGCTTTATCATGACAGGGCCGTACCAAGAGACCCAGTACTTC.

This rearrangement joins TRBV6-5 to TRBJ2-3; 8 bases map to TRBD2. Germline-derived CDR1 and CDR2 are MNHEY and SVGAGI. The CDR3 length is 15 residues. Losses at the gene ends were 6 bases for V and 0 bases for J; bases not matched to a gene: 5. The CDR3 DNA reads TGTGCCAGCAGACACAAGCGGGGGAGCACAGATACGCAGTATTTT. It specifies CASRHKRGSTDTQYF.

This clone was seen just once. J is TRBJ2-1 and V is TRBV6-6; tentatively, D is TRBD2 (5 bases). V dropped 5 bases and J dropped 15 bases, with 17 bases sitting between them. The CDR3 contains 12 residues. Germline V gene data show CDR1 as MNHNY and CDR2 as SVGAGI (reference sequence). The CDR3 is CASSLDSLIRFF. CDR3 DNA: TGTGCCAGCAGTCTGGACTCCTTGATTCGGTTCTTC.

This clone was counted a single time. The chain employs TRBV4-3 and TRBJ2-1; D uncertain. V dropped 0 bases and J dropped 0 bases, with 6 bases sitting between them. The CDR3 loop spans 15 amino acids. CDR1 and CDR2 from the germline V gene are LGHNA and YSLEER. The CDR3 DNA sequence: TGCGCCAGCAGCCAAGATGCGATCTCCTACAATGAGCAGTTCTTC. Translating it yields CASSQDAISYNEQFF.

CDR3 region: CASSSTASNYGYTF. The CDR3 DNA sequence: TGTGCCAGCAGTTCTACAGCTTCTAACTATGGCTACACCTTC. The rearrangement uses TRBV28 and TRBJ1-2; D not certain. Germline CDR1 MDHEN, CDR2 SYDVKM. Trimming took off 4 bases at V and 0 bases at J, with 9 bases between the two ends. The CDR3 length is 14 residues.

This sequence joins TRBV2 and TRBJ2-7, with 13 bases fitting TRBD2. The CDR3 extends over 15 amino acids. The trim removed 7 bases at V and 1 base at J, leaving 4 bases unmatched. The germline gives CDR1 SNHLY, CDR2 FYNNEI. The CDR3 reads CASTLTSGGSYEQYF. DNA of the CDR3: TGTGCCAGCACCCTGACTAGCGGGGGGTCCTACGAGCAGTACTTC.

V is TRBV4-2 and J is TRBJ1-6; maybe TRBD1 (6 bases). This CDR3 region has 18 residues. CDR1 and CDR2 (germline): LGHNA, YNFKEQ. V lost 1 base and J 0 bases, leaving 13 bases between the germline ends. CDR3 coding DNA: TGTGCCAGCAGCCAAGGTAGGGGGGGGAGCTCCTATAATTCACCCCTCCACTTT. As protein: CASSQGRGGSSYNSPLHF.

This chain joins TRBV6-6 and TRBJ2-2; 7 nucleotides agree with TRBD1. The junction had 2 bases not matched to a gene; V was cut back by 5 bases and J by 2 bases. Germline CDR1 and CDR2: MNHNY and SVGAGI (reference sequence). The CDR3 consists of 14 residues. CDR3 loop: CASSRQGNTGELFF. The CDR3 bases are TGTGCCAGCAGTCGACAGGGAAACACCGGGGAGCTGTTTTTT.

This chain connects TRBV27 to TRBJ1-6; TRBD1 matches 8 bases. The germline V gene has CDR1 MNHEY and CDR2 SMNVEV (reference sequence). The length of the CDR3 is 15 residues. After removal of 5 bases from V and 8 bases from J, the junction contained 8 bases not matched to a gene. CDR3 DNA: TGTGCCAGCAGTCCTAGACAGGGGCACGATTCACCCCTCCACTTT. Translating it yields CASSPRQGHDSPLHF.

The J gene is TRBJ1-3, the V gene TRBV30; 7 nucleotides line up with TRBD1. CDR1 and CDR2 from the germline V gene are GTSNPN and SVGIG (reference sequence). Germline trimming cut 6 bases from V and 0 bases from J; bases unmatched to any gene: 5. The CDR3 is 14 amino acids. The CDR3 DNA sequence: TGTGCCTGCCATCCAGGGGGCTCTGGAAACACCATATATTTT. It specifies CACHPGGSGNTIYF.

V usage is TRBV19 and J usage is TRBJ1-1; D is possibly TRBD1 (6 bases). Trimming shortened V by 3 bases and J by 1 base, and 12 bases separated the two germline ends. Germline CDR1 and CDR2: LNHDA and SQIVND (reference sequence). The CDR3 consists of 15 residues. The CDR3 reads CASSIHDRTNTEAFF. Here the CDR3 DNA reads TGTGCCAGTAGTATTCACGACAGGACGAACACTGAAGCTTTCTTT.

This rearrangement joins TRBV9 to TRBJ1-1, with a tentative D call TRBD1 (6 bases). Germline CDR1 is SGDLS and CDR2 is YYNGEE. The V end lost 3 bases, the J end lost 0 bases, and 12 bases lay between the germline ends. The CDR3 runs to 15 residues. CDR3 in DNA: TGTGCCAGCAGCGAGGGGGACGGATTGAACACTGAAGCTTTCTTT. Protein product: CASSEGDGLNTEAFF.

The genes are TRBV7-3 and TRBJ2-1; 10 bases match TRBD1. Germline CDR1 reads SGHTA; CDR2 reads FQGTGA. J was trimmed by 7 bases and V by 5 bases; bases with no gene match: 8. The CDR3 consists of 15 residues. The CDR3 loop reads CASSEGQGLANEQFF. The CDR3 DNA reads as TGTGCCAGCAGCGAGGGACAGGGGTTGGCTAATGAGCAGTTCTTC.

The chain joins TRBV2 to TRBJ1-6; 9 nucleotides line up with TRBD1. Germline V gene data show CDR1 as SNHLY and CDR2 as FYNNEI. The CDR3 consists of 13 residues. Germline trimming cut 6 bases from V and 9 bases from J; bases unmatched to any gene: 3. CDR3 bases: TGTGCCAGCAGAACAGGGGGCTCTTCACCCCTCCACTTT. Residues: CASRTGGSSPLHF.

The CDR3 DNA reads as TGTGCCACCAGCAGGAGACTGGGGACAGGCGGGGATCAGCCCCAGCATTTT. The encoded protein is CATSRRLGTGGDQPQHF. The chain is built from TRBV15 and TRBJ1-5; 8 nucleotides match TRBD1. CDR1 and CDR2 (germline): LNHNV, YYDKDF (reference sequence). V lost 3 bases and J lost 5; bases outside the gene matches: 12. This CDR3 is built from 17 residues.

This chain joins TRBV30 and TRBJ2-7; tentatively, D is TRBD2 (5 bases). Per the germline V gene, CDR1 is GTSNPN and CDR2 is SVGIG (reference sequence). The germline V and J ends were trimmed by 1 base and 2 bases, with 9 bases remaining between them. This CDR3 region has 13 residues. The CDR3 sequence: CAWSGGFAYEQYF. The CDR3 DNA is TGTGCCTGGAGTGGAGGGTTTGCCTACGAGCAGTACTTC.

The V gene is TRBV11-2, the J gene TRBJ2-5; 8 nucleotides align to TRBD1. CDR3 length equals 15 residues. J lost 5 bases, V lost 7 bases, and 12 bases had no gene match. Germline V lookup: CDR1 SGHAT, CDR2 FQNNGV. CDR3 loop: CASTLSGGRWETQYF. The CDR3, as DNA: TGTGCCAGCACCTTGTCAGGGGGCAGATGGGAGACCCAGTACTTC.

The genes are TRBV3-1 (or the pseudogene TRBV3-2) and TRBJ2-7; 12 bases are shared with TRBD2. This CDR3 has 15 residues. Germline V CDR1 and CDR2: LGHDT, YNNKEL (reference sequence). The V and J ends lost 4 bases and 2 bases, in that order; junction bases with no gene match: 3. Written as DNA, the CDR3 is TGTGCCAGCAGCCTGGGACTAGCGGGCCCCTACGAGCAGTACTTC. Translated: CASSLGLAGPYEQYF.

This chain links TRBV9 with TRBJ2-7; the D gene is possibly TRBD1 (6 bases). This CDR3 has 15 residues. The V and J ends lost 3 bases and 7 bases respectively, with 20 bases between them. The germline V gene encodes CDR1 SGDLS and CDR2 YYNGEE. This CDR3 reads CASSAQGIDPREQYF. The CDR3 nucleotides are TGTGCCAGCAGCGCACAGGGAATCGACCCCCGGGAGCAGTACTTC.

The chain uses TRBV19 and TRBJ1-4; no clear D gene. Germline lookup yields CDR1 LNHDA and CDR2 SQIVND (reference sequence). The CDR3 is made up of 13 amino acids. Between the trimmed V and J ends, which lost 4 bases and 10 bases, there was a span of 13 bases. DNA of the CDR3: TGTGCCAGTAGTAACCGGGAGATGGGAAAACTGTTTTTT. It specifies CASSNREMGKLFF.

V is TRBV19 and J is TRBJ1-2, with 7 nucleotides matching TRBD1. Germline assignment: CDR1 LNHDA and CDR2 SQIVND (reference sequence). Germline trimming cut 9 bases from V and 2 bases from J; bases unmatched to any gene: 12. CDR3 size: 15 residues. The CDR3 loop is CASRSTGALNYGYTF. The CDR3 DNA sequence: TGTGCCAGCAGATCCACAGGGGCCCTAAACTATGGCTACACCTTC.

The CDR3 is CASSRLAGLNEQFF. As DNA, the CDR3 is TGTGCCAGCAGTCGACTAGCGGGGTTGAATGAGCAGTTCTTC. The V call is TRBV6-2 or TRBV6-3, the J call TRBJ2-1, with 11 bases lining up with TRBD2. The germline V gene encodes CDR1 MNHEY and CDR2 SVGEGT. The trim removed 5 bases at V and 7 bases at J, leaving 4 bases unmatched. The CDR3 extends over 14 amino acids.